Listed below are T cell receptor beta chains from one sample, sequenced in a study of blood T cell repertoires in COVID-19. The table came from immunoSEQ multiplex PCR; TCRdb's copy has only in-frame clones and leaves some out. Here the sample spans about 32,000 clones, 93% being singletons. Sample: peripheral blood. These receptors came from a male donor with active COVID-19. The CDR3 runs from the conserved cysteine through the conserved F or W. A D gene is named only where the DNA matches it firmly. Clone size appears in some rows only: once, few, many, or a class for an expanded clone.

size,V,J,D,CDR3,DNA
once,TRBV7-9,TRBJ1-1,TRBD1,CASSFPGTGGSAFF,TGTGCCAGCAGCTTTCCCGGGACAGGGGGCTCGGCTTTCTTT
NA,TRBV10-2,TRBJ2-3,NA,CASQQQAKNTDTQYF,TGCGCCAGCCAACAACAGGCGAAGAACACAGATACGCAGTATTTT
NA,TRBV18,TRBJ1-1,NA,CASSPSIGGNTEAFF,TGTGCCAGCTCACCATCAATAGGGGGGAACACTGAAGCTTTCTTT
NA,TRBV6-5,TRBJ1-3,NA,CASSPDRFSGNTIYF,TGTGCCAGCAGCCCCGATCGGTTCTCTGGAAACACCATATATTTT
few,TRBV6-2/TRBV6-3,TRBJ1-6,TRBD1,CASSPRDRISPLHF,TGTGCCAGCAGTCCGAGGGACAGGATTTCACCCCTCCACTTT
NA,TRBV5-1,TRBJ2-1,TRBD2,CASALAGAYNEQFF,TGCGCCAGCGCCTTAGCGGGGGCTTACAATGAGCAGTTCTTC
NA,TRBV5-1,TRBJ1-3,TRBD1,CASSRQGPDSGNTIYF,TGCGCCAGCAGCCGACAGGGTCCAGACTCTGGAAACACCATATATTTT
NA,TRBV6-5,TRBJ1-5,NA,CASSYSNRGNQPQHF,TGTGCCAGCAGTTACTCGAACAGGGGCAATCAGCCCCAGCATTTT
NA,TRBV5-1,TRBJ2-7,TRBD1,CASSLVPGGYEQYF,TGCGCCAGCAGCTTGGTTCCAGGGGGATACGAGCAGTACTTC
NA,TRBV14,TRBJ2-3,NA,CASSQDQRGWETDTQYF,TGTGCCAGCAGCCAAGATCAACGAGGGTGGGAAACAGATACGCAGTATTTT
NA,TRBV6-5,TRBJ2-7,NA,CASRVLGYSYEQYF,TGTGCCAGTAGAGTATTGGGCTACTCCTACGAGCAGTACTTC
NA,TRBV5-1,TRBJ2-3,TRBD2,CASPRLASTDTQYF,TGCGCCAGCCCGCGACTAGCGAGCACAGATACGCAGTATTTT
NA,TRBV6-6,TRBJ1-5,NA,CASSYREAVSNQPQHF,TGTGCCAGCAGTTACAGAGAGGCAGTTAGCAATCAGCCCCAGCATTTT
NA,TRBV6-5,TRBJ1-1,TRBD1,CASSSYRGRGDTEAFF,TGTGCCAGCAGTTCCTACAGGGGGCGCGGGGACACTGAAGCTTTCTTT
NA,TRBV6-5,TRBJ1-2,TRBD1,CASRLTGQTLYGYTF,TGTGCCAGCAGGTTAACGGGACAGACCCTCTATGGCTACACCTTC
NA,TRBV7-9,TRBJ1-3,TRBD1,CASLPGGYRNTIYF,TGTGCCAGCCTTCCAGGGGGCTATCGAAACACCATATATTTT
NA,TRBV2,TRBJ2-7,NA,CASSPGVMESYEQYF,TGTGCCAGCAGCCCGGGGGTAATGGAATCCTACGAGCAGTACTTC
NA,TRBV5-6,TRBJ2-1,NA,CASSFPTGHNEQFF,TGTGCCAGCAGCTTTCCCACAGGCCACAATGAGCAGTTCTTC
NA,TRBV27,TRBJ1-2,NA,CASGGGLGYTF,TGTGCCAGCGGCGGAGGGCTCGGCTACACCTTC
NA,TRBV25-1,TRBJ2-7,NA,CASSGPGVLSSYEQYF,TGTGCCAGCAGTGGGCCAGGGGTCCTTAGCTCCTACGAGCAGTACTTC
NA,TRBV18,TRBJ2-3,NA,CASSHGSGWGTQYF,TGTGCCAGCTCACACGGTAGCGGATGGGGTACGCAGTATTTT
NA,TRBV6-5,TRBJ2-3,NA,CASSRQNTDTQYF,TGTGCCAGCAGTCGACAGAACACAGATACGCAGTATTTT
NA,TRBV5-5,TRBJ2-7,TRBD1,CASRVGAGGYEQYF,TGTGCCAGCCGGGTTGGTGCAGGGGGCTACGAGCAGTACTTC
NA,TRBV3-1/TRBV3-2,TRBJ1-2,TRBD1,CASSPRDRGGGYTF,TGTGCCAGCAGCCCACGGGACAGGGGAGGGGGCTACACCTTC
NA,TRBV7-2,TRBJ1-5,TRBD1,CASSQGTVNQPQHF,TGTGCCAGCAGCCAGGGGACAGTCAATCAGCCCCAGCATTTT
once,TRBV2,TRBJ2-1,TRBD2,CASVGEGQAYNEQFF,TGTGCCAGCGTGGGGGAGGGCCAGGCCTACAATGAGCAGTTCTTC
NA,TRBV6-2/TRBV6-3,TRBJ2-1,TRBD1,CASSSPKGARNEQFF,TGTGCCAGCAGTTCCCCGAAGGGGGCGCGAAATGAGCAGTTCTTC
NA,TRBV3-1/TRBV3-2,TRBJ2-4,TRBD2,CASSPRLAGLNGGIQYF,TGTGCCAGCAGCCCCCGCCTAGCGGGCCTCAACGGGGGCATTCAGTACTTC
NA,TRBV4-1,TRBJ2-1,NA,CASSQEVPGGVLNEQFF,TGCGCCAGCAGCCAAGAGGTCCCGGGCGGGGTCTTAAATGAGCAGTTCTTC
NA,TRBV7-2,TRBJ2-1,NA,CASSVFESSYNEQFF,TGTGCCAGCAGCGTGTTCGAGAGCTCCTACAATGAGCAGTTCTTC
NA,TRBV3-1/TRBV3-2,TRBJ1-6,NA,CASSPEYGAPNSPLHF,TGTGCCAGCAGCCCCGAGTATGGGGCTCCTAATTCACCCCTCCACTTT
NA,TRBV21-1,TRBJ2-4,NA,CASSALRDREQNIQYF,TGTGCCAGCAGCGCCCTCCGGGACAGGGAACAAAACATTCAGTACTTC
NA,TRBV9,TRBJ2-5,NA,CASSRGGEQETQYF,TGTGCCAGCAGCCGAGGGGGGGAACAAGAGACCCAGTACTTC
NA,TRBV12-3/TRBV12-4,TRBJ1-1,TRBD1,CASSRTGAAEAFF,TGTGCCAGCAGTCGGACAGGGGCGGCTGAAGCTTTCTTT
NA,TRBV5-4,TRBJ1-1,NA,CASSHAQKNTEAFF,TGTGCCAGCAGCCACGCGCAAAAGAACACTGAAGCTTTCTTT
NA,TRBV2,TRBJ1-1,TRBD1,CASSSGTAMNTEAFF,TGTGCCAGCAGTTCCGGGACAGCAATGAACACTGAAGCTTTCTTT
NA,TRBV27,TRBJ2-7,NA,CASRQANSYEQYF,TGTGCCAGCAGGCAGGCCAACTCCTACGAGCAGTACTTC
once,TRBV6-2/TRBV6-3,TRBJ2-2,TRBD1,CASSRQGLLFF,TGTGCCAGCAGTCGACAGGGTCTGCTGTTTTTT
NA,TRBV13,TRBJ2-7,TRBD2,CASSPRGEGKDSYEQYF,TGTGCCAGCAGCCCCCGGGGGGAGGGAAAGGACTCCTACGAGCAGTACTTC
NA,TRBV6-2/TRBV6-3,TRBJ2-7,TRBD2,CASSYRTAGGPNEQYF,TGTGCCAGCAGTTACAGAACAGCGGGGGGGCCCAACGAGCAGTACTTC
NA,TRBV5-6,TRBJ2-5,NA,CASSLGLAGLQETQYF,TGTGCCAGCAGCTTGGGTTTGGCGGGCCTCCAAGAGACCCAGTACTTC
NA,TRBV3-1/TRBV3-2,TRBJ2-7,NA,CASSRTGSFYEQYF,TGTGCCAGCAGCCGAACGGGATCGTTCTACGAGCAGTACTTC
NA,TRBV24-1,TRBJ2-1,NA,CATSDGKNTYNEQFF,TGTGCCACCAGTGATGGCAAAAACACCTACAATGAGCAGTTCTTC
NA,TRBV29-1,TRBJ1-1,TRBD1,CSVRRPSTGMNTEAFF,TGCAGCGTTAGACGACCTTCGACAGGGATGAACACTGAAGCTTTCTTT
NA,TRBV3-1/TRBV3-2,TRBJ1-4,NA,CASSQVLRGTREKLFF,TGTGCCAGCAGCCAAGTACTCAGGGGAACAAGGGAAAAACTGTTTTTT
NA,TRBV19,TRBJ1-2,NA,CASSSRDSRTSWGGYTF,TGTGCCAGTAGTAGCAGGGACTCCCGAACCAGCTGGGGTGGCTACACCTTC
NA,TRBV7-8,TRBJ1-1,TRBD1,CASSLQSRTGWGNTEAFF,TGTGCCAGCAGCTTACAGTCTCGGACAGGGTGGGGGAACACTGAAGCTTTCTTT
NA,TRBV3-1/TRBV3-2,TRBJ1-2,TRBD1,CASTSRDRVGYGYTF,TGTGCCAGCACCTCCCGGGACAGGGTAGGGTATGGCTACACCTTC
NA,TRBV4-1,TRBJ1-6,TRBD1,CASSPVGTVNSPLHF,TGCGCCAGCAGCCCCGTTGGGACAGTAAATTCACCCCTCCACTTT
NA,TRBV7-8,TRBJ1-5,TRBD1,CASSLGQGMRQPQHF,TGTGCCAGCAGTCTTGGACAGGGGATGCGTCAGCCCCAGCATTTT
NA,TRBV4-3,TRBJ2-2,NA,CASSQLGVGRLFF,TGCGCCAGCAGCCAGTTAGGGGTTGGCAGGCTGTTTTTT